This note documents a single T cell receptor (beta chain) sequence. Clones were sequenced by immunoSEQ multiplex PCR, and TCRdb holds only the in-frame ones, with some missing. The sample holds 150,000 or so clones, approximately 78% seen once. These data are taken from a study of blood T cell repertoires in COVID-19. The TCR comes from a human donor with acute or convalescent COVID-19. The donor label of this sample is uncertain. Sequencing was carried out using peripheral blood.

The chain's CDR3 is CASSWPGTGAHGYTF. CDR3 nucleotide sequence: TGTGCCAGCAGCTGGCCCGGGACAGGGGCCCATGGCTACACCTTC. V gene TRBV7-9 combines with J gene TRBJ1-2; 10 nucleotides agree with TRBD1. This CDR3 region has 15 residues. Germline V gene lookup returns CDR1 SEHNR and CDR2 FQNEAQ (reference sequence). Trimming took 4 bases from V and 6 from J; bases not matched to a gene: 8.